The 18 T cell receptor beta chains presented below share a single source sample, sequenced in a study of Ad26.COV2.S vaccination and SARS-CoV-2 variants. The assay was immunoSEQ multiplex PCR, and TCRdb's table has in-frame clones only and misses some. The table has about half a million clones, roughly nine tenths seen once. Noted treatment: 15 to 20 received Ad26.COV2.S at low or high dose, single or two shots; about 5 received placebo; per-sample allocation not given. The study sampled participants on day 63 after the first vaccine or placebo injection. Specimen: peripheral blood, collected in a trial of Ad26.COV2.S vaccine versus placebo. The receptors were sampled from a person aged 18 to 65 who received the Ad26.COV2.S COVID-19 vaccine or a placebo.

As regards this clone: The sample has other DNA sequences that encode this CDR3 too. The chain recombines TRBV9 with TRBJ2-1; 9 positions match TRBD2. Trimming cost V 5 bases and J 6 bases; bases outside gene matches: 9. In germline, CDR1 is SGDLS, CDR2 YYNGEE. CDR3 length equals 15 residues. The CDR3 sequence: CASSAQAGGPNEQFF. CDR3 in DNA: TGTGCCAGCAGTGCCCAAGCGGGAGGCCCCAATGAGCAGTTCTTC.

The chain employs TRBV29-1 and TRBJ2-5, with 9 nucleotides matching TRBD2. After removal of 4 bases from V and 2 bases from J, the junction contained 5 bases not matched to a gene. Germline CDR1 SQVTM, CDR2 ANQGSEA. This CDR3 has 14 residues. CDR3 DNA: TGCAGCGTTGTGGGCGGGAGGGTTCAAGAGACCCAGTACTTC. The encoded protein is CSVVGGRVQETQYF.

This chain connects TRBV7-3 to TRBJ2-1; D gene uncertain. This CDR3 has 13 residues. Trimming left V 5 bases short and J 7 bases short, with 12 bases between. Per germline, CDR1 SGHTA and CDR2 FQGTGA. As DNA, the CDR3 is TGTGCCAGCAGCCAAACCGGCGGTAATGAGCAGTTCTTC. It translates to CASSQTGGNEQFF.

J is TRBJ2-5 and V is TRBV6-2 or TRBV6-3, with 7 bases identical to TRBD2. The CDR3 spans 14 residues. After removal of 8 bases from V and 1 base from J, the junction contained 7 bases not matched to a gene. Germline CDR1 and CDR2: MNHEY and SVGEGT. Here the CDR3 DNA reads TGTGCCAGCCGCCGGACTAGTCCCCAAGAGACCCAGTACTTC. It translates to CASRRTSPQETQYF.

V is TRBV9 and J is TRBJ2-1, with 8 nucleotides matching TRBD2. V gave up 2 bases and J gave up 6 bases; unmatched junction bases: 7. CDR3 length equals 15 residues. The germline V gene has CDR1 SGDLS and CDR2 YYNGEE. Written as DNA, the CDR3 is TGTGCCAGCAGCGTGACTAGCGAGCCATCCAATGAGCAGTTCTTC. Protein product: CASSVTSEPSNEQFF.

This chain joins TRBV4-2 and TRBJ2-5; tentatively, D is TRBD2 (5 bases). V was pared by 2 bases and J by 3 bases, with 13 bases between. This CDR3 is 15 amino acids long. Germline CDR1 LGHNA, CDR2 YNFKEQ. The CDR3 reads CASSQPTRPEETQYF. The CDR3, as DNA: TGTGCCAGCAGCCAACCCACTAGGCCCGAAGAGACCCAGTACTTC.

This sequence joins TRBV5-1 and TRBJ1-1; D is uncertain. The V end lost 0 bases, the J end lost 0 bases, and 12 bases lay between the germline ends. Germline V gives CDR1 SGHRS, CDR2 YFSETQ. The CDR3 runs to 16 residues. CDR3 nucleotide sequence: TGCGCCAGCAGCTTGGCGTCGGGCAGGATGAACACTGAAGCTTTCTTT. Encoded protein: CASSLASGRMNTEAFF.

This chain joins TRBV2 and TRBJ2-3; D is perhaps TRBD1 (6 bases). CDR1 and CDR2 from the germline V gene are SNHLY and FYNNEI. Trimming removed 4 bases from V and 6 bases from J, with 11 bases in between. This CDR3 has 13 residues. The CDR3 nucleotides are TGTGCCAGCAGTGGAAACAGGGTTGATACGCAGTATTTT. It encodes CASSGNRVDTQYF.

The J gene is TRBJ2-2, the V gene TRBV7-8, with unresolved D. Trimming stripped 2 bases from V and 7 bases from J, with 11 bases between. The CDR3 extends over 14 amino acids. In germline, CDR1 is SGHVS, CDR2 FQNEAQ. CDR3 loop: CASSLRSAYGELFF. Written as DNA, the CDR3 is TGTGCCAGCAGCTTAAGGTCGGCTTACGGGGAGCTGTTTTTT.

The V and J genes are TRBV9 and TRBJ2-7; the D gene could be TRBD1 or TRBD2 (6 bases each). This CDR3 comprises 15 residues. Trimming cost V 4 bases and J 6 bases, with 20 bases left between them. Per the germline V gene, CDR1 is SGDLS and CDR2 is YYNGEE. This CDR3 reads CASSPRLVGGLEQYF. The CDR3 DNA is TGTGCCAGCAGCCCTCGACTAGTAGGGGGGCTCGAGCAGTACTTC. The full variable domain, in which reference TRBV9 and TRBJ2-7 provide the parts outside the CDR3, is DSGVTQTPKHLITATGQRVTLRCSPRSGDLSVYWYQQSLDQGLQFLIQYYNGEERAKGNILERFSAQQFPDLHSELNLSSLELGDSALYFCASSPRLVGGLEQYFGPGTRLTVT.

The V and J genes are TRBV6-1 and TRBJ2-5; weak D call: TRBD2 (5 bases). Trimming removed 2 bases from V and 5 bases from J, with 6 bases in between. Germline-derived CDR1 and CDR2 are MNHNS and SASEGT. The CDR3 runs 12 residues. In DNA, the CDR3 is TGTGCCAGCAGTGAACGGAGGGAGACCCAGTACTTC. Protein product: CASSERRETQYF.

The chain links TRBV27 to TRBJ1-1; no definite D call. Trimming pared 5 bases from V and 3 bases from J, leaving 13 bases between. This CDR3 contains 14 residues. Germline V CDR1 and CDR2: MNHEY, SMNVEV (reference sequence). The DNA of the CDR3 is TGTGCCAGCAGTCCCTGGAGGGAAGACACTGAAGCTTTCTTT. Its translation is CASSPWREDTEAFF.

The chain joins TRBV4-1 to TRBJ1-2, with 9 nucleotides matching TRBD1. V gave up 2 bases and J gave up 6 bases; unmatched junction bases: 7. The CDR3 loop spans 15 amino acids. Germline lookup yields CDR1 MGHRA and CDR2 YSYEKL. The CDR3 region is CASSQPGQGRNGYTF. The CDR3 nucleotides read TGCGCCAGCAGCCAACCGGGACAGGGAAGGAATGGCTACACCTTC.

This chain uses TRBV5-1 with TRBJ1-5; TRBD1 might be the D (5 bases). The germline gives CDR1 SGHRS, CDR2 YFSETQ. This CDR3 region has 16 residues. With 0 bases removed from V and 2 bases from J, the gap between germline ends came to 12 bases. The CDR3 here is CASSLDGGGGNQPQHF. In nucleotides, the CDR3 is TGCGCCAGCAGCTTGGACGGGGGAGGAGGCAATCAGCCCCAGCATTTT.

The chain couples TRBV6-5 to TRBJ2-7; perhaps D is TRBD1 or TRBD2 (6 bases each). This CDR3 region has 15 residues. Germline CDR1 and CDR2: MNHEY and SVGAGI. V lost 0 bases and J 6 bases, leaving 15 bases between the germline ends. The CDR3 DNA reads as TGTGCCAGCAGTTACTCGACAACAGGGACTGGCGAGCAGTACTTC. This encodes CASSYSTTGTGEQYF.

This clone was seen a few times. The chain carries TRBV30 and TRBJ2-2; D gene ambiguous. This CDR3 is 13 amino acids long. Trimming left V 4 bases short and J 4 bases short, with 10 bases between. Per germline, CDR1 GTSNPN and CDR2 SVGIG (reference sequence). The CDR3 spells CAWNIAITGELFF. DNA of the CDR3: TGTGCCTGGAATATAGCCATCACCGGGGAGCTGTTTTTT.

J is TRBJ2-3 and V is TRBV7-9, with no clear D. Trimming removed 1 base at V and 10 bases at J, with 12 bases between. Germline V CDR1 and CDR2: SEHNR, FQNEAQ (reference sequence). The CDR3 has 13 amino acids. The CDR3 here is CASSLEGSVAQYF. Here the CDR3 DNA reads TGTGCCAGCAGCTTAGAAGGTTCGGTGGCGCAGTATTTT. Together with reference TRBV7-9 and TRBJ2-3, the CDR3 gives the full variable domain: DTGVSQNPRHKITKRGQNVTFRCDPISEHNRLYWYRQTLGQGPEFLTYFQNEAQLEKSRLLSDRFSAERPKGSFSTLEIQRTEQGDSAMYLCASSLEGSVAQYFGPGTRLTVL.

In this sample, this clone turned up a few times. CDR3 loop: CASSLRRGSESSYGYTF. DNA of the CDR3: TGTGCCAGCTCCCTTAGGCGTGGCAGTGAATCTTCCTATGGCTACACCTTC. The chain couples TRBV27 to TRBJ1-2, with unresolved D. V lost 8 bases to trimming and J lost 4 bases, with 26 bases between them. Germline V gene lookup returns CDR1 MNHEY and CDR2 SMNVEV (reference sequence). The CDR3 has 17 amino acids.